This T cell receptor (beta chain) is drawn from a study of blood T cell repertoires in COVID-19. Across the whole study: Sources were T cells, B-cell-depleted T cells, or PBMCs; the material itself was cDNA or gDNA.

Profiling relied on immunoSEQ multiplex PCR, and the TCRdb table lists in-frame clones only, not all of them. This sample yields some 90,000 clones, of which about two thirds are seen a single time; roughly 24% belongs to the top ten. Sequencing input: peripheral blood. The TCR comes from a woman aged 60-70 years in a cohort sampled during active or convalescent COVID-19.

The DNA of the CDR3 is TGTGCCATCAGTGGAGGAATGGATAATTCACCCCTCCACTTT. This encodes CAISGGMDNSPLHF. The rearrangement links TRBV10-3 to TRBJ1-6; D gene unclear. Trimming took 4 bases from V and 5 from J, leaving 9 bases between them. The CDR3 has 14 residues. Germline V gene lookup returns CDR1 ENHRY and CDR2 SYGVKD.